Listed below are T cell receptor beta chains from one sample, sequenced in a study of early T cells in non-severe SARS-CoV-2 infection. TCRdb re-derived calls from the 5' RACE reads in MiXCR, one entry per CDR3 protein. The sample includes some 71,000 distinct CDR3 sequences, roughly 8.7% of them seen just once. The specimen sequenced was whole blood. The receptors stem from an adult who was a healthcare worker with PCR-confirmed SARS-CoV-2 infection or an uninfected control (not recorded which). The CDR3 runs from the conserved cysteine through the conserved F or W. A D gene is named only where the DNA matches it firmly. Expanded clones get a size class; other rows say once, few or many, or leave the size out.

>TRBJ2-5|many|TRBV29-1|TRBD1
CSVVGTGLGETQYF
TGCAGCGTCGTCGGGACAGGGCTAGGAGAGACCCAGTACTTC
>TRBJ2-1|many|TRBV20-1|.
CSAADEPYNEQFF
TGCAGTGCTGCGGACGAGCCTTACAATGAGCAGTTCTTC
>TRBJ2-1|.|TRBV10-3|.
CAISESADLHNEQFF
TGTGCCATCAGTGAGTCGGCGGACCTACACAATGAGCAGTTCTTC
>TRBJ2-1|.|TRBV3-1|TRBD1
CASSRRTGSYNEQFF
TGTGCCAGCAGCCGACGGACAGGGTCCTACAATGAGCAGTTCTTC
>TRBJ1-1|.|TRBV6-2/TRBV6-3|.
CASRPTGWTEAFF
TGTGCCAGCAGGCCAACAGGGTGGACTGAAGCTTTCTTT
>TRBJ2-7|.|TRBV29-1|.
CSVGWGAGYEQYF
TGCAGCGTTGGCTGGGGGGCTGGTTACGAGCAGTACTTC
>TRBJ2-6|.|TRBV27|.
CASSPGRGPRSGANVLTF
TGTGCCAGCAGTCCGGGCCGGGGGCCCCGCTCTGGGGCCAACGTCCTGACTTTC
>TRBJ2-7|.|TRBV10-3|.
CAISEPRTGSYEQYF
TGTGCCATCAGTGAGCCCAGGACGGGATCCTACGAGCAGTACTTC
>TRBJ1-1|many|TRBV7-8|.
CASSLVAGNTEAFF
TGTGCCAGCAGCTTAGTCGCGGGGAACACTGAAGCTTTCTTT
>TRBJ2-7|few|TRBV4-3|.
CASSQDGRRSNEQYF
TGCGCCAGCAGCCAAGATGGAAGGAGATCCAACGAGCAGTACTTC
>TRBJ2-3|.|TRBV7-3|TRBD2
CASSSGGLDTQYF
TGTGCCAGCAGCTCGGGGGGGTTAGATACGCAGTATTTT
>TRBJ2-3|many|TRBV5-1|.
CASSSRGASTDTQYF
TGCGCCAGCAGCTCCAGGGGGGCCAGCACAGATACGCAGTATTTT
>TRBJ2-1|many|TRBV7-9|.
CASSTQGNEQFF
TGTGCCAGCAGTACCCAGGGAAATGAGCAGTTCTTC
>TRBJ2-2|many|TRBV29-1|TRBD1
CSVVRGQGGGELFF
TGCAGCGTTGTCCGAGGACAGGGAGGCGGGGAGCTGTTTTTT
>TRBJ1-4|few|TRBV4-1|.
CASSQVPGANEKLFF
TGCGCCAGCAGCCAAGTTCCAGGGGCTAATGAAAAACTGTTTTTT
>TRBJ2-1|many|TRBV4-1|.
CASSQGSVSEQFF
TGCGCCAGCAGCCAAGGGTCAGTTTCTGAGCAGTTCTTC
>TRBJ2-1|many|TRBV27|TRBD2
CASRASGAPYNEQFF
TGTGCCAGCAGGGCTAGCGGGGCCCCCTACAATGAGCAGTTCTTC
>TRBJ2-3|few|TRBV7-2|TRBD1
CASSSLTGVTDTQYF
TGTGCCAGCAGCTCTTTGACAGGGGTAACAGATACGCAGTATTTT
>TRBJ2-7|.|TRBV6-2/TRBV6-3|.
CASSYMSREQYF
TGTGCCAGCAGTTATATGAGCCGGGAGCAGTACTTC
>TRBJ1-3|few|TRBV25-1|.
CASSAYTGLENTIYF
TGTGCCAGCAGTGCCTATACAGGGCTAGAAAACACCATATATTTT
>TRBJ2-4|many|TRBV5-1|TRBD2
CASSAGGLNPGDAKNIQYF
TGCGCCAGCAGCGCCGGGGGACTAAACCCGGGAGACGCCAAAAACATTCAGTACTTC
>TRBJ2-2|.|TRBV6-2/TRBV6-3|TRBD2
CASSDPTGGRSAGELFF
TGTGCCAGCAGTGACCCGACTGGCGGGAGGTCGGCCGGGGAGCTGTTTTTT
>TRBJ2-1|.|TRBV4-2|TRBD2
CASSQRERSNEQFF
TGTGCCAGCAGCCAGCGGGAGAGGAGCAATGAGCAGTTCTTC
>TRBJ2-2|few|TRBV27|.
CASSPRTTGELFF
TGTGCCAGCAGTCCACGGACTACCGGGGAGCTGTTTTTT
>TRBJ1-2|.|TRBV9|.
CASSVDETGKGYYGYTF
TGTGCCAGCAGCGTAGATGAGACGGGCAAGGGGTACTATGGCTACACCTTC
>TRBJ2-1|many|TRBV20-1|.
CSARGGTANYNEQFF
TGCAGTGCTAGAGGGGGGACTGCCAACTACAATGAGCAGTTCTTC
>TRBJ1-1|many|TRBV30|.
CAWAGVSFGTEAFF
TGTGCCTGGGCAGGGGTGTCCTTCGGAACTGAAGCTTTCTTT
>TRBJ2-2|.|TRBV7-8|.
CASSSGTGTWLAGAGELFF
TGTGCCAGCAGCTCCGGGACAGGGACTTGGCTAGCGGGAGCCGGGGAGCTGTTTTTT
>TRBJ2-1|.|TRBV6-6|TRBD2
CASSPGPSSGRYNEQFF
TGTGCCAGCAGTCCAGGTCCATCTAGCGGTAGATACAATGAGCAGTTCTTC
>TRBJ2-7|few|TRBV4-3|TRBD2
CASSPTSGYEQYF
TGCGCCAGCAGCCCTACTAGCGGTTACGAGCAGTACTTC
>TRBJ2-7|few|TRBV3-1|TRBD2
CASSRREDEQYF
TGTGCCAGCAGCCGGCGGGAGGACGAGCAGTACTTC
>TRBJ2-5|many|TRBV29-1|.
CSVGPSETQYF
TGCAGCGTTGGCCCCTCTGAGACCCAGTACTTC
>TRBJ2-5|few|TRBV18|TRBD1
CASSYTGGAETQYF
TGTGCCAGCTCGTACACAGGGGGCGCAGAGACCCAGTACTTC
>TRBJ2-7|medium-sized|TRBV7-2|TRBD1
CASSLGGQGYEQYF
TGTGCCAGCAGCCTAGGGGGACAGGGATACGAGCAGTACTTC
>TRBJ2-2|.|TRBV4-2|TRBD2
CASSPSGSNTGELFF
TGTGCCAGCAGCCCCAGCGGGAGTAACACCGGGGAGCTGTTTTTT
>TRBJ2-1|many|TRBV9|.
CASSYSNEQFF
TGTGCCAGCAGCTATTCCAATGAGCAGTTCTTC
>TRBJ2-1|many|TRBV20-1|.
CSPRKGSNEQFF
TGCAGTCCCAGAAAAGGGAGTAATGAGCAGTTCTTC
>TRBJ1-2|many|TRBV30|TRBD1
CAWNRDRGKYGYTF
TGTGCCTGGAATCGGGACAGGGGAAAATATGGCTACACCTTC
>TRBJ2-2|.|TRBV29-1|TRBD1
CSVEAGRQGAVTGELFF
TGCAGCGTTGAAGCAGGGAGGCAGGGGGCTGTCACCGGGGAGCTGTTTTTT
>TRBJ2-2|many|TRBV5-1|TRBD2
CASSLGAGVGTGELFF
TGCGCCAGCAGCTTGGGAGCGGGAGTAGGCACCGGGGAGCTGTTTTTT
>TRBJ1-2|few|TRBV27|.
CASSPPGLSGNYGYTF
TGTGCCAGCAGTCCGCCCGGCCTCAGCGGAAACTATGGCTACACCTTC
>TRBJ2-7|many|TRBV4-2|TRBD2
CASSPEWTSGRSGDEQYF
TGTGCCAGCAGCCCTGAATGGACTAGCGGGAGGTCTGGCGACGAGCAGTACTTC
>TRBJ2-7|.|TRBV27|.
CASSLLRGDEQYF
TGTGCCAGCAGTTTGTTAAGGGGAGATGAGCAGTACTTC
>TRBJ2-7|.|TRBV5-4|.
CASSHGLGYEQYF
TGTGCCAGCAGCCATGGCCTCGGGTACGAGCAGTACTTC
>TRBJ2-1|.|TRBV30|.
CAWSVRANEQFF
TGTGCCTGGAGTGTAAGGGCTAATGAGCAGTTCTTC
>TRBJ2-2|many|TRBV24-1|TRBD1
CATSDYTGGSRRELFF
TGTGCCACCAGTGACTACACAGGGGGCAGCAGAAGGGAGCTGTTTTTT
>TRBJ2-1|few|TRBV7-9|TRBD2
CASSPTSGEYNEQFF
TGTGCCAGCAGCCCGACTAGCGGGGAATACAATGAGCAGTTCTTC
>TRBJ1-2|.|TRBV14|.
CASSQAAYGYTF
TGTGCCAGCAGCCAAGCGGCGTATGGCTACACCTTC
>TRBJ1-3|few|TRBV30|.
CAWSAGDLSGNTIYF
TGTGCCTGGAGTGCGGGGGACCTCTCTGGAAACACCATATATTTT
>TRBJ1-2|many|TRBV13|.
CASSRKTAIGKPNYGYTF
TGTGCCAGCAGCCGTAAGACCGCGATAGGGAAACCTAACTATGGCTACACCTTC
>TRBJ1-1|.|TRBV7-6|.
CASSLGPGGQAEAFF
TGTGCCAGCAGCTTAGGGCCTGGGGGGCAAGCAGAAGCTTTCTTT
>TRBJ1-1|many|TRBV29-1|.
CSGTGLLNTEAFF
TGCAGCGGGACGGGACTGTTGAACACTGAAGCTTTCTTT
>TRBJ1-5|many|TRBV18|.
CASSRTSNGQPQHF
TGTGCCAGCTCACGGACTTCCAACGGACAGCCCCAGCATTTT
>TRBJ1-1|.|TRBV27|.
CASSRGSWDTEAFF
TGTGCCAGCAGTCGAGGGAGTTGGGACACTGAAGCTTTCTTT
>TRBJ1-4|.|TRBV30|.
CAWSGGAEKLFF
TGTGCCTGGAGCGGGGGTGCGGAAAAACTGTTTTTT
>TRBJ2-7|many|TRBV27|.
CASSLVVGSGREQYF
TGTGCCAGCAGTTTAGTGGTTGGGTCCGGGCGGGAGCAGTACTTC
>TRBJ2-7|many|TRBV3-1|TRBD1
CATGTGDSEQYF
TGTGCAACCGGGACAGGGGACTCCGAGCAGTACTTC
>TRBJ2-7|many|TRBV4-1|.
CASSQDILRAYEQYF
TGCGCCAGCAGCCAAGACATTCTAAGAGCCTACGAGCAGTACTTC
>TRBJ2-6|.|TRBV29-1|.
CSITSSGANVLTF
TGCAGCATTACTAGCTCTGGGGCCAACGTCCTGACTTTC
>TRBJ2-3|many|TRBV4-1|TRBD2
CASSQILAASTDTQYF
TGCGCCAGCAGCCAAATACTAGCGGCTAGCACAGATACGCAGTATTTT